Following are 27 T cell receptor beta chains from one sample sequenced in a study of T cells in localized non-small cell lung cancer. The method was immunoSEQ multiplex PCR; TCRdb's version includes in-frame clones alone and lacks a portion of them. Counted here are 75,000 to 85,000 clones, 65% to 85% occurring once; the ten biggest clones make up 8% to 10%. The sample here was peripheral blood, taken before any cancer treatment. Receptors were obtained from a female donor aged 60 or older with stage I lung adenocarcinoma.

The V and J genes are TRBV6-6 and TRBJ1-4, with 8 bases aligning to TRBD1. This CDR3 region has 16 residues. J was trimmed by 8 bases and V by 7 bases; bases with no gene match: 15. Germline lookup yields CDR1 MNHNY and CDR2 SVGAGI (reference sequence). Written as DNA, the CDR3 is TGTGCCAGCACCAACTCCCTCGGACAGGGTGGGGAAAAACTGTTTTTT. This translates into CASTNSLGQGGEKLFF.

In DNA, the CDR3 is TGTGCCAGCAGTATTCAGGGTGGAAACACCATATATTTT. Translating it yields CASSIQGGNTIYF. The rearrangement joins TRBV28 to TRBJ1-3; possible D gene TRBD1, 5 bases. The CDR3 has 13 residues. Germline CDR1 MDHEN, CDR2 SYDVKM. V lost 5 bases and J lost 3, with 8 bases in between.

The CDR3 DNA follows: TGTGCCAGCAGTTCTCCTCTAGCGGGGGACTACAATGAGCAGTTCTTC. The encoded protein is CASSSPLAGDYNEQFF. The genes are TRBV6-6 and TRBJ2-1, with 10 bases aligning to TRBD2. V shed 4 bases and J 3 bases; nucleotides not matched to a gene: 6. The CDR3 extends over 16 amino acids. In germline, CDR1 is MNHNY, CDR2 SVGAGI (reference sequence).

Only a few counts were recorded for this clone. V is TRBV7-2 and J is TRBJ2-3, with TRBD2 identical over 10 bases. The CDR3 is 16 residues long. From germline, CDR1 is SGHTA and CDR2 FQGNSA. The J segment lost 3 bases and the V segment lost 5 bases, leaving 8 bases of the junction unmatched. CDR3 amino acids: CASSRRASGRTDTQYF. The DNA of the CDR3 is TGTGCCAGCAGCCGCCGTGCTAGCGGGAGAACAGATACGCAGTATTTT.

This chain connects TRBV6-1 to TRBJ1-5, with a tentative D call TRBD1 (5 bases). CDR1 and CDR2 (germline): MNHNS, SASEGT. V lost 2 bases, J lost 4 bases, and 15 bases lay in between. This CDR3 is 16 amino acids long. The CDR3 DNA reads as TGTGCCAGCAGTGAAATAATGGGGCGCGGGAATCAGCCCCAGCATTTT. This codes for CASSEIMGRGNQPQHF.

This clone was found once. The CDR3 DNA sequence: TGTGCCAGCAGCTTAGCGGCGGGACAGGGATCCCTCCGGCAAAGAAGCTCCTACGAGCAGTACTTC. It yields the protein CASSLAAGQGSLRQRSSYEQYF. The genes are TRBV7-2 and TRBJ2-7; 9 positions match TRBD1. Per the germline V gene, CDR1 is SGHTA and CDR2 is FQGNSA. This CDR3 spans 22 amino acids. The ends lost 0 bases at V and 0 bases at J; junction bases unmatched: 21.

CDR3 sequence: CASSQGGPSETQYF. DNA of the CDR3: TGCGCCAGCAGTCAAGGGGGGCCCTCAGAGACCCAGTACTTC. V gene TRBV5-1 combines with J gene TRBJ2-5, with D possibly called TRBD1 or TRBD2 (6 bases each). The CDR3 length is 14 residues. V was shortened by 5 bases and J by 4 bases, with 15 bases between the two germline ends. CDR1 is SGHRS and CDR2 is YFSETQ in the germline V gene.

In its sample, this clone was seen a few times. The rearrangement uses TRBV7-2 and TRBJ1-2, with TRBD1 matching over 7 bases. This CDR3 spans 13 amino acids. Trimming at V came to 5 bases and at J to 3 bases, leaving 3 bases not matched to a gene. From germline, CDR1 is SGHTA and CDR2 FQGNSA. The CDR3 DNA reads as TGTGCCAGCAGCCCTACAGGGGACTATGGCTACACCTTC. This translates into CASSPTGDYGYTF.

This CDR3 is CASSPGGLYEQYF. The DNA for the CDR3 is TGTGCCAGCAGCCCTGGAGGACTCTACGAGCAGTACTTC. This chain uses TRBV9 with TRBJ2-7; maybe TRBD2 (5 bases). In germline, CDR1 is SGDLS, CDR2 YYNGEE. V lost 4 bases to trimming and J lost 3 bases, with 11 bases between them. This CDR3 is 13 amino acids long. Filled out from reference TRBV9 and TRBJ2-7, the complete variable domain reads DSGVTQTPKHLITATGQRVTLRCSPRSGDLSVYWYQQSLDQGLQFLIQYYNGEERAKGNILERFSAQQFPDLHSELNLSSLELGDSALYFCASSPGGLYEQYFGPGTRLTVT.

The rearrangement joins TRBV15 to TRBJ2-5; 13 nucleotides match TRBD2. Germline V CDR1 and CDR2: LNHNV, YYDKDF (reference sequence). The CDR3 extends over 16 amino acids. The V segment lost 4 bases and the J segment 4 bases; nucleotides outside the gene matches: 6. CDR3 nucleotide sequence: TGTGCCACCAGCACGACCGGGACTAGCGGGATAGAGACCCAGTACTTC. It encodes CATSTTGTSGIETQYF. Using reference TRBV15 and TRBJ2-5 for the parts outside the CDR3, the full variable domain is DAMVIQNPRYQVTQFGKPVTLSCSQTLNHNVMYWYQQKSSQAPKLLFHYYDKDFNNEADTPDNFQSRRPNTSFCFLDIRSPGLGDTAMYLCATSTTGTSGIETQYFGPGTRLLVL.

This rearrangement joins TRBV9 to TRBJ2-3; no reliable D call. The V end was cut by 0 bases, the J end by 5 bases, with 7 bases between. Looked up from germline, CDR1 is SGDLS and CDR2 is YYNGEE. This CDR3 spans 13 amino acids. This chain's CDR3 is CASSVDVRDTQYF. CDR3 nucleotide sequence: TGTGCCAGCAGCGTAGATGTGCGAGATACGCAGTATTTT.

The rearrangement joins TRBV29-1 to TRBJ2-1; 8 nucleotides match TRBD2. Germline V gene sequence: CDR1 SQVTM, CDR2 ANQGSEA. The V segment lost 4 bases and the J segment 3 bases; nucleotides outside the gene matches: 5. The CDR3 loop spans 14 amino acids. For the CDR3, the DNA is TGCAGCGTTGGGGCTAGCGGGTTCTACAATGAGCAGTTCTTC. Its protein product is CSVGASGFYNEQFF.

V usage is TRBV5-1 and J usage is TRBJ1-6; D ambiguous. Deletions cut 4 bases from V and 3 bases from J, with 14 bases between. The germline CDR1 and CDR2 sequences are SGHRS and YFSETQ. This CDR3 has 16 residues. The CDR3 loop is CASSLDELGYNSPLHF. In DNA, the CDR3 is TGCGCCAGCAGCCTGGACGAGCTGGGCTATAATTCACCCCTCCACTTT.

This clone was picked up one time. The chain uses TRBV19 and TRBJ2-1; maybe TRBD2 (5 bases). V was cut by 6 bases and J by 0 bases, with 12 bases left in between. The CDR3 extends over 15 amino acids. Germline CDR1 and CDR2: LNHDA and SQIVND (reference sequence). This CDR3 reads CASSPPRVSYNEQFF. The CDR3 coding sequence is TGTGCCAGTAGCCCACCGAGGGTCTCCTACAATGAGCAGTTCTTC.

The V call is TRBV19, the J call TRBJ2-3, with D perhaps matching TRBD1 (5 bases). The CDR3 has 15 residues. Germline V gene lookup returns CDR1 LNHDA and CDR2 SQIVND (reference sequence). V was trimmed by 2 bases and J by 1 base, leaving 10 bases between them. The DNA for the CDR3 is TGTGCCAGTAGTATACAGGGTAAGGGCACAGATACGCAGTATTTT. This encodes CASSIQGKGTDTQYF.

The rearrangement uses TRBV19 and TRBJ1-2; D remains unclear. Trimming removed 0 bases at V and 3 bases at J, with 5 bases between. The germline gives CDR1 LNHDA, CDR2 SQIVND (reference sequence). This CDR3 spans 13 amino acids. CDR3 sequence: CASSIERYYGYTF. CDR3 DNA: TGTGCCAGTAGTATAGAAAGATACTATGGCTACACCTTC.

The chain joins TRBV2 to TRBJ1-4; D remains ambiguous. V shed 5 bases and J shed 7 bases, with 14 bases lying between them. CDR3 length: 14 amino acids. Germline V gene data show CDR1 as SNHLY and CDR2 as FYNNEI. The chain's CDR3 is CASSSPDKSEKLFF. DNA for the CDR3: TGTGCCAGCAGTTCCCCCGACAAGAGTGAAAAACTGTTTTTT.

The J gene is TRBJ2-1, the V gene TRBV4-3; 7 bases match TRBD1. The CDR3 has 15 residues. Germline CDR1 reads LGHNA; CDR2 reads YSLEER. J gave up 4 bases and V 3 bases, and 6 bases lay outside the gene matches. The chain's CDR3 is CASSQETGWYNEQFF. The CDR3 DNA sequence: TGCGCCAGCAGCCAGGAGACAGGGTGGTACAATGAGCAGTTCTTC.

The chain combines TRBV30 with TRBJ1-4; D perhaps matches TRBD1 (6 bases). Trimming took 4 bases from V and 5 from J, leaving 17 bases between them. Germline lookup yields CDR1 GTSNPN and CDR2 SVGIG (reference sequence). This CDR3 spans 15 amino acids. The CDR3 nucleotides are TGTGCCTGGACCGGGACACCCCTCGGAAATGAAAAACTGTTTTTT. It translates to CAWTGTPLGNEKLFF.

The J gene is TRBJ2-7, the V gene TRBV18; D is unresolved. Per the germline V gene, CDR1 is KGHSH and CDR2 is LQKENI. V was cut by 0 bases and J by 5 bases, with 8 bases left in between. CDR3 length: 13 residues. In nucleotides, the CDR3 is TGTGCCAGCTCACCACCAATGGGAAACGAGCAGTACTTC. It is translated as CASSPPMGNEQYF.

V gene TRBV5-4 combines with J gene TRBJ2-6; D is perhaps TRBD1 (6 bases). Germline assignment: CDR1 SGHNT and CDR2 YYREEE (reference sequence). Between the trimmed V and J ends, which lost 0 bases and 2 bases, there was a span of 9 bases. This CDR3 is built from 16 residues. The DNA of the CDR3 is TGTGCCAGCAGCTTGGACAGGGTGGCTGGGGCCAACGTCCTGACTTTC. It codes for CASSLDRVAGANVLTF.

The rearrangement links TRBV5-8 to TRBJ2-3; TRBD2 matches at 11 bases. CDR1 SGHTS and CDR2 YDEGEE come from the germline V gene. The junction had 9 bases not matched to a gene; V was cut back by 5 bases and J by 7 bases. CDR3 length equals 15 residues. The CDR3 region is CASRDSGGAVNTQYF. The CDR3 bases are TGTGCCAGCAGGGATAGCGGGGGGGCCGTGAATACGCAGTATTTT.

For this clone: This may be a read error, as it is one base from a much larger clone. The V call is TRBV9, the J call TRBJ1-6, with a weak D call TRBD1 (6 bases). Germline loops: CDR1 SGDLS, CDR2 YYNGEE. This CDR3 has 15 amino acids. In nucleotides, the CDR3 is TGTGCCAGCAGCCCCCACAGGGAATCGGGTTCACTCCTCCACTTT. Translating it yields CASSPHRESGSLLHF.

The chain employs TRBV30 and TRBJ2-5; D remains ambiguous. The CDR3 consists of 13 residues. Trimming took 4 bases from V and 1 from J, leaving 10 bases between them. Germline V lookup: CDR1 GTSNPN, CDR2 SVGIG (reference sequence). The DNA for the CDR3 is TGTGCCTGGAAAACTGCTTTCCAAGAGACCCAGTACTTC. Its translation is CAWKTAFQETQYF.

The J gene is TRBJ1-4, the V gene TRBV4-1; the D is unclear. This CDR3 region has 15 residues. The V gene's germline CDR1 is MGHRA and CDR2 YSYEKL. V lost 4 bases, J lost 5 bases, and 14 bases lay in between. The CDR3 DNA follows: TGCGCCAGCAGCCGAACGAGGGCCCAGAATGAAAAACTGTTTTTT. This encodes CASSRTRAQNEKLFF.

The chain links TRBV2 to TRBJ2-5, with D perhaps being TRBD1 or TRBD2 (5 bases each). The germline V gene encodes CDR1 SNHLY and CDR2 FYNNEI. The CDR3 sequence is 13 residues long. V lost 10 bases and J 2 bases, leaving 14 bases between the germline ends. The DNA for the CDR3 is TGTGCCACCCGCGACAGCGGACAAGAGACCCAGTACTTC. Translated, it gives CATRDSGQETQYF.

A single count supports this clone. The chain couples TRBV27 to TRBJ1-1; tentative D call: TRBD1 (5 bases). V lost 5 bases, J lost 6 bases, and 19 bases lay in between. This CDR3 is built from 15 residues. Germline V lookup: CDR1 MNHEY, CDR2 SMNVEV (reference sequence). The CDR3, as DNA: TGTGCCAGCAGTGACCCGTCCAGGGCGTCCGCTGAAGCTTTCTTT. Amino acids: CASSDPSRASAEAFF.